This TCR beta chain was sequenced during a study of shared clonotypes between healthy human individuals. The study's findings and limits: Memory subsets generally showed lower estimated richness than naive subsets. At large depth, rarefaction still showed sorted-subset sequencing to be incomplete.

The V segment lost 0 bases and the J segment 4 bases; nucleotides outside the gene matches: 0. The CDR3 length is 14 residues. Germline V gene sequence: CDR1 SEHNR, CDR2 FQNEAQ (reference sequence). Note on this clone: The antigen remains unidentified. At the DNA level, this CDR3 is encoded by other sequences in the same sample as well.

It was about 210 ng DNA, 33,000 or so T cell genomes, that sorted-subset replicate PCRs used. Measured with immunoSEQ multiplex PCR; TCRdb has only the in-frame clones, and not every one. This sample yields about 2.4 million clones, of which 93% are seen a single time; about 0.39% belongs to the top ten. Sequences were obtained from naive CD4+ T cells from PBMCs. Specified subset: CD45RA+ positively selected. This rearrangement joins TRBV7-9 to TRBJ2-1; 7 bases fit TRBD2. This TCR was recovered from a man younger than 35 in good health. Some clones in this sample may be carry-over from other donors' samples. CDR3 amino acids: CASSLAGGYNEQFF. The CDR3, as DNA: TGTGCCAGCAGCTTAGCGGGAGGGTACAATGAGCAGTTCTTC.